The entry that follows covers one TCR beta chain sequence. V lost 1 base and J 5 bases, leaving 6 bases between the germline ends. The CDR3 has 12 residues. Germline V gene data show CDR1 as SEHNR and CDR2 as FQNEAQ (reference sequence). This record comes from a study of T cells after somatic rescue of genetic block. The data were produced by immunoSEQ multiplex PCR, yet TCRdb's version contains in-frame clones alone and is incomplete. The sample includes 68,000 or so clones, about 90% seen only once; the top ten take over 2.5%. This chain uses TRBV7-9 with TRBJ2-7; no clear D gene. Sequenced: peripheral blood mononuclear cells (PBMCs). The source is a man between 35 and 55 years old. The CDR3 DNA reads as TGTGCCAGCAGCTTAGTGGGGAACGAGCAGTACTTC. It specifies CASSLVGNEQYF.